The 9 T cell receptor beta chains presented below share a single source sample, sequenced in a study of T cells in Graves' hyperthyroidism and ophthalmopathy. RNA transcripts served as the template for amplifying TCR beta CDR3 regions. RT-PCR in the first round (using the HTBI primer set) targeted the TCR CDR3. In TCRdb, the multiplex PCR reads were re-called with MiXCR into one record per CDR3 protein. The sample holds about 59,000 distinct CDR3 sequences, approximately 53% seen once. The specimen sequenced was blood. All receptors derive from a woman aged 55-75 years with Graves' ophthalmopathy.

As regards this clonotype: A read error may account for a junction end that differs from germline. This chain uses TRBV20-1 with TRBJ2-7; 8 nucleotides line up with TRBD1. This CDR3 has 12 residues. Germline-derived CDR1 and CDR2 are DFQATT and SNEGSKA (reference sequence). The CDR3 region has the DNA TGCAGTCCTAGGACAGGGTTCTACGAGCAGTACTTC. It is translated as CSPRTGFYEQYF.

Regarding this clonotype: The junction departs from the called germline gene at one end, perhaps through a read error. The J gene is TRBJ1-2, the V gene TRBV10-3; no firm D call. The CDR3 length is 12 residues. CDR1 and CDR2 from the germline V gene are ENHRY and SYGVKD. In DNA, the CDR3 is TGTGGCATCAGGAGTGACAACTATGGCTACACCTTC. Translation gives CGIRSDNYGYTF.

This clonotype came up many times. The chain has TRBV20-1 and TRBJ2-7; TRBD1 aligns across 7 bases. This CDR3 contains 15 residues. Germline CDR1 and CDR2: DFQATT and SNEGSKA (reference sequence). V trimming: 0 bases; J trimming: 4 bases; junction bases outside the gene matches: 9. The CDR3 region has the DNA TGCAGTGCTAGAGATCCCACAGGGGTAGGTTACGAGCAGTACTTC. It yields the protein CSARDPTGVGYEQYF.

This clonotype appeared many times. A much bigger clone sits one base away, suggesting this may be a read error. V gene TRBV11-1 combines with J gene TRBJ2-7; D assignment may be TRBD1 or TRBD2 (5 bases each). Germline values: CDR1 SGHAT, CDR2 FQDESV (reference sequence). The CDR3 is 17 residues long. Deletions cut 5 bases from V and 2 bases from J, with 22 bases between. CDR3 nucleotides: TGTGCCAGCAGCCCTGCTGGGGGATACGTGGGGGCCTACGAGCAGTACTTC. Its protein product is CASSPAGGYVGAYEQYF.

J is TRBJ2-7 and V is TRBV5-4; 7 positions match TRBD2. Germline V gene sequence: CDR1 SGHNT, CDR2 YYREEE (reference sequence). V lost 1 base, J lost 11 bases, and 18 bases stayed unmatched. CDR3 length: 16 amino acids. In nucleotides, the CDR3 is TGTGCCAGCAGCTTGCGCGGACTAGACCGAGCGGCCGGGGAGTACTTC. Protein product: CASSLRGLDRAAGEYF.

This clonotype was seen at least ten times. The J gene is TRBJ2-2, the V gene TRBV11-2; TRBD1 aligns across 10 bases. Looked up from germline, CDR1 is SGHAT and CDR2 is FQNNGV. V trimming: 1 base; J trimming: 6 bases; junction bases outside the gene matches: 20. The CDR3 extends over 21 amino acids. The CDR3 region has the DNA TGTGCCAGCAGCTTAGCCTCCGGGACAGGGGTACTTGCGACGTTGGCCGGGGAGCTGTTTTTT. Translation gives CASSLASGTGVLATLAGELFF.

This sequence joins TRBV7-8 and TRBJ1-5; D uncertain. CDR3 length: 16 residues. Trimming pared 0 bases from V and 6 bases from J, leaving 15 bases between. Germline V CDR1 and CDR2: SGHVS, FQNEAQ. CDR3 protein: CASSLARETRSQPQHF. The CDR3 DNA reads TGTGCCAGCAGCTTAGCGAGGGAGACTCGGAGTCAGCCCCAGCATTTT. Complete variable domain (other parts from reference TRBV7-8 and TRBJ1-5): GAGVSQSPRYKVAKRGQDVALRCDPISGHVSLFWYQQALGQGPEFLTYFQNEAQLDKSGLPSDRFFAERPEGSVSTLKIQRTQQEDSAVYLCASSLARETRSQPQHFGDGTRLSIL.

This clonotype was observed many times. The genes are TRBV6-4 and TRBJ2-1; D is perhaps TRBD2 (6 bases). This CDR3 has 15 residues. The germline V and J ends were trimmed by 3 bases and 8 bases, with 17 bases remaining between them. The V gene's germline CDR1 is MRHNA and CDR2 SNTAGT. The CDR3 DNA sequence: TGTGCCAGCAGTGAGATTAGCGGAGAAGGCCATGAGCAGTTCTTC. This translates into CASSEISGEGHEQFF.

The sample holds one count of this clonotype. The rearrangement links TRBV4-3 to TRBJ1-5; no definite D call. Trimming pared 4 bases from V and 5 bases from J, leaving 9 bases between. The CDR3 extends over 13 amino acids. CDR1 and CDR2 (germline): LGHNA, YSLEER. The CDR3 here is CASSRDGDQPQHF. DNA for the CDR3: TGCGCCAGCAGCCGAGATGGGGATCAGCCCCAGCATTTT.